This T cell receptor (beta chain) was identified during a study of cytomegalovirus exposure and HLA in healthy donors. The CDR3 consists of 15 residues. The V gene's germline CDR1 is ENHRY and CDR2 SYGVKD. V dropped 4 bases and J dropped 0; count of bases not matched to a gene: 5. The PCR contained 60 Vbeta and 13 Jbeta primers. Produced via immunoSEQ multiplex PCR; TCRdb's table is partial and in-frame only. Of 150,000 to 200,000 clones in the sample, about 86% were seen once. Findings and caveats of the study: Productive rates of about 90% or about 30% were seen for most TCR beta V segments in an earlier analysis. Listed as cytomegalovirus-associated were about 160 TCR beta chains.

The count of this clone is one. Its specificity is not known. Sequencing input: PBMCs. The source is a man in his forties in good health and CMV-seropositive. The rearrangement uses TRBV10-3 and TRBJ2-7; 8 bases match TRBD1. CDR3 region: CAISARQGTSYEQYF. CDR3 nucleotides: TGTGCCATCAGTGCAAGACAGGGGACCTCCTACGAGCAGTACTTC.